This T cell receptor beta chain was sequenced for a study of blood T cell repertoires in COVID-19. Across the study: The United States, Italy and Spain provided the acute and convalescent COVID-19 samples. The analysed material was cDNA or gDNA that came from T cells, B-cell-depleted T cells, or PBMCs.

Only in-frame clones appear in the TCRdb table, and some are missing; sequencing was by immunoSEQ multiplex PCR. The repertoire holds about 190,000 clones, with roughly 83% as singletons. The age range of participants was about 18 to 89 years, with residence in about two dozen US areas. Sample: PBMCs or T cells enriched from blood (not recorded which). The source is a woman younger than 45 who had recovered from COVID-19.

The CDR3 protein is CASSVGTGGYNEQFF. DNA of the CDR3: TGTGCCAGCAGTGTCGGGACAGGGGGATACAATGAGCAGTTCTTC. This chain connects TRBV2 to TRBJ2-1; TRBD1 agrees at 11 bases. Germline loops: CDR1 SNHLY, CDR2 FYNNEI. With V trimmed by 4 bases and J by 4 bases, 3 bases remained unmatched. CDR3 length: 15 residues.